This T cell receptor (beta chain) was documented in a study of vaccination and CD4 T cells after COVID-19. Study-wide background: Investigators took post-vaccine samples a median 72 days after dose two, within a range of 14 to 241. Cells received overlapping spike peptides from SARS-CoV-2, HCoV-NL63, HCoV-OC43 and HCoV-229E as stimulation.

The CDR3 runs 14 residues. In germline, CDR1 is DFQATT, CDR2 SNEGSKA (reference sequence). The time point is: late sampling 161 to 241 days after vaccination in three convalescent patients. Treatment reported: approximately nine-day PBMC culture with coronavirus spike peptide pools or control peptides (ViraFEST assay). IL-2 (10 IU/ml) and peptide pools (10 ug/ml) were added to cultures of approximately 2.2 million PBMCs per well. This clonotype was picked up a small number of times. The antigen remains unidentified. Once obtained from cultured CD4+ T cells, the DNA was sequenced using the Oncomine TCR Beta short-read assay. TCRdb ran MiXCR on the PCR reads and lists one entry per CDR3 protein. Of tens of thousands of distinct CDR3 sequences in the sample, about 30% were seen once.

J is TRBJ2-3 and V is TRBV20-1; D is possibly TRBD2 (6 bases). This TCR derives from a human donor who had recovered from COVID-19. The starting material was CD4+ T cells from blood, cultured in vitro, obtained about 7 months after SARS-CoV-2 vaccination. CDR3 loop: CSVVLARMVDTQYF. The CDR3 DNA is TGCAGCGTGGTTCTAGCGAGAATGGTAGATACGCAGTATTTT.